The TCR beta chain described here comes from a study of blood T cell repertoires in COVID-19. Whole-study context: Italy, Spain and the United States were the sources of the convalescent and acute COVID-19 samples.

The germline gives CDR1 KGHDR, CDR2 SFDVKD. V lost 5 bases to trimming and J lost 5 bases; unmatched junction nucleotides: 3. The CDR3 has 16 residues. Seattle cases were enrolled at active infection and followed longitudinally. Profiled with immunoSEQ multiplex PCR; TCRdb holds only in-frame clones, not every one. In the table there are fewer than 300,000 clones, around 82% of which are singletons. The clonotype originates from a human donor with COVID-19, enrolled during active disease. The donor label of this sample is uncertain. The sample consisted of peripheral blood. The genes are TRBV24-1 and TRBJ2-2; 14 nucleotides line up with TRBD2. The CDR3: CATSGGLAGETGELFF. The CDR3, as DNA: TGTGCCACCAGTGGGGGACTAGCGGGAGAAACCGGGGAGCTGTTTTTT.